This paragraph reports one T cell receptor beta chain. Its antigen remains unidentified. The study enrolled healthy HIV-negative adults without recent acute infections or vaccinations as donors. Trimming stripped 7 bases from V and 5 bases from J, with 11 bases between. The CDR3 extends over 12 amino acids. CDR1 is SNHLY and CDR2 is FYNNEI in the germline V gene. This sample was included in a study of shared clonotypes between healthy human individuals. Assay execution proceeded at the deep level. Some clones are missing from TCRdb's copy, which holds only in-frame ones; the method was immunoSEQ multiplex PCR. In the table there are approximately 2.5 million clones, 93% of which are singletons. Study results and limitations: Approximately 5.1% was the fraction of naive CD4 clonotypes found shared across four donors.

The clonotype comes from a young man in good health. Some clones in this sample may be carry-over from other donors' samples. The chain has TRBV2 and TRBJ2-5; no clear D gene. Material: naive CD4+ T cells from PBMCs. Subset noted: CD45RA+ positively selected. CDR3 residues: CASTPSAETQYF. The CDR3 bases are TGTGCCAGCACCCCATCCGCGGAGACCCAGTACTTC.